This TCR beta chain derives from a study of siplizumab effects on memory and regulatory T cells. Study observations and caveats: Alloreactive sequences that could be traced to unstimulated CD4+ memory cells showed a significant reduction under siplizumab.

Germline CDR1 is SGHTA and CDR2 is FQGTGA. The V end lost 4 bases, the J end lost 5 bases, and 15 bases lay between the germline ends. The CDR3 length is 15 residues. A note on this clone: Its antigen remains unknown.

Only in-frame clones appear in the TCRdb table, and some are missing; sequencing was by immunoSEQ multiplex PCR. Of over 65,000 clones listed, about 95% were seen once; the top ten hold about a fifth. This chain links TRBV7-3 with TRBJ2-1; D not certain. This receptor was identified in a human donor in good health. The sequenced sample was CD8+ T cells sorted from blood. The CDR3 reads CASSSTLLGDNEQFF. CDR3 coding DNA: TGTGCCAGCAGCTCCACGTTACTGGGCGACAATGAGCAGTTCTTC.